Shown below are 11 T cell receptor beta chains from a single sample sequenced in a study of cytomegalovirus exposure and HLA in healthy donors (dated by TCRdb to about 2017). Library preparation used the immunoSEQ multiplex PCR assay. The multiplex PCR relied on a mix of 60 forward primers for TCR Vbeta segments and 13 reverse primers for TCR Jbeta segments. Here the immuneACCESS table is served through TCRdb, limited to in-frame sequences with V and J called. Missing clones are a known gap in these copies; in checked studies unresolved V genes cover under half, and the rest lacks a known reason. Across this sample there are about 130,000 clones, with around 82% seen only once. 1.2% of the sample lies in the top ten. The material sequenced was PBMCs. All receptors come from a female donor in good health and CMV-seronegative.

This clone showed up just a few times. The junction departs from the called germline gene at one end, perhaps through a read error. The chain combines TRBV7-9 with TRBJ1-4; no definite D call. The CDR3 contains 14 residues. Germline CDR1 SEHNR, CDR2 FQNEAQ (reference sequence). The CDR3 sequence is CSSSLRSANEKLFF. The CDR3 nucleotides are TGTTCCAGCAGCTTACGGTCGGCTAATGAAAAACTGTTTTTT.

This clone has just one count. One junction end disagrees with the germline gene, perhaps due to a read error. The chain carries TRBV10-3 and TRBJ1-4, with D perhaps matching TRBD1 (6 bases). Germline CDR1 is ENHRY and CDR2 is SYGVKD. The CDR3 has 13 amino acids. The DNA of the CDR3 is TGTGTCATCAGTGACAGGAATAATGAAAAACTGTTTTTT. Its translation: CVISDRNNEKLFF.

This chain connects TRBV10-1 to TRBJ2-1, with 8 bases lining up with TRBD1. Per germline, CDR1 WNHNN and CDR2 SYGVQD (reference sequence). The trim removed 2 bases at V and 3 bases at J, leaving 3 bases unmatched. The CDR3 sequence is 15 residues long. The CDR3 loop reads CASSETTGDYNEQFF. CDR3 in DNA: TGCGCCAGCAGTGAGACGACAGGGGACTACAATGAGCAGTTCTTC.

CDR3 DNA: TGTGCCAGCAGTTCTAAGGGAGCGGGAGGGCCGAACGAGCAGTACTTC. This sequence encodes CASSSKGAGGPNEQYF. The rearrangement uses TRBV9 and TRBJ2-7; 10 nucleotides agree with TRBD2. Germline CDR1 SGDLS, CDR2 YYNGEE. CDR3 length: 16 residues. With V trimmed by 5 bases and J by 5 bases, 13 bases remained unmatched. Full variable domain (rest looked up from reference TRBV9 and TRBJ2-7): DSGVTQTPKHLITATGQRVTLRCSPRSGDLSVYWYQQSLDQGLQFLIQYYNGEERAKGNILERFSAQQFPDLHSELNLSSLELGDSALYFCASSSKGAGGPNEQYFGPGTRLTVT.

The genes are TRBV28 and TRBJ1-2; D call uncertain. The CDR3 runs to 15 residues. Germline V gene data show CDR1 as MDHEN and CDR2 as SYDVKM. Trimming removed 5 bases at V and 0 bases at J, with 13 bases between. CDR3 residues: CASSPRGKANYGYTF. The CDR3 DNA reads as TGTGCCAGCAGTCCCCGCGGAAAAGCTAACTATGGCTACACCTTC.

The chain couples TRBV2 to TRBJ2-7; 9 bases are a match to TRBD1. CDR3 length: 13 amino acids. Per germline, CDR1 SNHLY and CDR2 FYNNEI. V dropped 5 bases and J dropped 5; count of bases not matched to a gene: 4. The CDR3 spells CASSPTGGDEQYF. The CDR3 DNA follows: TGTGCCAGCAGTCCGACAGGGGGTGACGAGCAGTACTTC.

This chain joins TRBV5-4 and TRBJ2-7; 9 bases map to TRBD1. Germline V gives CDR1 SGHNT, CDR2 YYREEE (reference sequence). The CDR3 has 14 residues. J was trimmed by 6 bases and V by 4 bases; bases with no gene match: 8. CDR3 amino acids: CASSNRDRAGEQYF. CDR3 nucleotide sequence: TGTGCCAGCAGCAACCGGGACAGGGCTGGCGAGCAGTACTTC.

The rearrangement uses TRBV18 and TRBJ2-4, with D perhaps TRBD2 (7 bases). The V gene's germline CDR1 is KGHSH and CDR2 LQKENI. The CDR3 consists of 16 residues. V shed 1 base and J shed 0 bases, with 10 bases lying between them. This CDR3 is CASSPRGGLAKNIQYF. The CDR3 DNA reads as TGTGCCAGCTCACCACGGGGGGGGCTAGCCAAAAACATTCAGTACTTC.

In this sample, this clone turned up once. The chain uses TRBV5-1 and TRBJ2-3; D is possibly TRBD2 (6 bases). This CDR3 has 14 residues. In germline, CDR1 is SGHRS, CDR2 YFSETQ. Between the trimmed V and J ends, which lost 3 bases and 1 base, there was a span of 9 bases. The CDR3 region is CASSSGTRTDTQYF. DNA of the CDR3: TGCGCCAGCAGCTCCGGGACTCGCACAGATACGCAGTATTTT. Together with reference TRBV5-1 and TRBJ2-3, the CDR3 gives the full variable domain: KAGVTQTPRYLIKTRGQQVTLSCSPISGHRSVSWYQQTPGQGLQFLFEYFSETQRNKGNFPGRFSGRQFSNSRSEMNVSTLELGDSALYLCASSSGTRTDTQYFGPGTRLTVL.

This CDR3 is CATSRNDAGGDQPQHF. The CDR3 nucleotides are TGTGCCACCAGCAGAAACGACGCTGGCGGGGATCAGCCCCAGCATTTT. The rearrangement links TRBV15 to TRBJ1-5; D uncertain. The CDR3 is made up of 16 amino acids. V lost 2 bases, J lost 5 bases, and 16 bases lay in between. Per the germline V gene, CDR1 is LNHNV and CDR2 is YYDKDF (reference sequence).

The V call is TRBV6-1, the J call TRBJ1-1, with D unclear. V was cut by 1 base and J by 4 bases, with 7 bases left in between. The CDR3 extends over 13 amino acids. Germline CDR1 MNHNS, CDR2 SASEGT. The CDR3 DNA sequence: TGTGCCAGCAGTGAAGTTACATTCACTGAAGCTTTCTTT. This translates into CASSEVTFTEAFF.